This T cell receptor beta chain was recovered during a study of identical twins. TCRdb analysed the 5' RACE reads with MiXCR anew, one entry per CDR3 protein. In the table there are fewer than 900,000 distinct CDR3 sequences, around 21% of which are singletons. The CDR3 has 18 amino acids. Trimming cost V 3 bases and J 5 bases; bases outside gene matches: 16. This same sample was also part of a study on T cells expressing NK-cell markers.

This clonotype was sampled from a woman in her late teens or twenties in good health. The genes are TRBV12-3 or TRBV12-4 and TRBJ2-3; 8 bases agree with TRBD1. Sequenced material: PBMCs. The CDR3 nucleotides are TGTGCCAGCAGTTTTAGGGGGACAGGTTCTGAGGAACGAGATACGCAGTATTTT. It translates to CASSFRGTGSEERDTQYF.